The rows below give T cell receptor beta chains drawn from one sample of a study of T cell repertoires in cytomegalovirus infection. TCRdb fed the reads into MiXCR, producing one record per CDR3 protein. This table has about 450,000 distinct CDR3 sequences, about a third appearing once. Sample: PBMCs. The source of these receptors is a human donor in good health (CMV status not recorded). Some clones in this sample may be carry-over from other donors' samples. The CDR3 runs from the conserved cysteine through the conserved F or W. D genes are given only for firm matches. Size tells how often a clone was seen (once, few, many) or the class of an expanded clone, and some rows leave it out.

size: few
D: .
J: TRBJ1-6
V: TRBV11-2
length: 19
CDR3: CASSLGGSALSSYNSPLHF
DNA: TGTGCCAGCAGCTTAGGGGGGTCCGCGTTAAGCTCCTATAATTCACCCCTCCACTTT

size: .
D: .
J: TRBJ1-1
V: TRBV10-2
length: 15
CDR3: CASSERGPGNTEAFF
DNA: TGCGCCAGCAGTGAGAGGGGCCCTGGGAACACTGAAGCTTTCTTT

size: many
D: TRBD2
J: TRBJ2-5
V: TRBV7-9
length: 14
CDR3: CASSRSGGQETQYF
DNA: TGTGCCAGCAGCAGAAGCGGGGGCCAAGAGACCCAGTACTTC

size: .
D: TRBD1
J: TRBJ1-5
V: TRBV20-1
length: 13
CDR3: CSARGQGNQPQHF
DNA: TGCAGTGCTAGAGGACAGGGAAACCAGCCCCAGCATTTT

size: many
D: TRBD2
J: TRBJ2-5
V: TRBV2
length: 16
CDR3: CASSELAGNRQETQYF
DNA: TGTGCCAGCAGTGAGTTAGCGGGGAATCGCCAAGAGACCCAGTACTTC

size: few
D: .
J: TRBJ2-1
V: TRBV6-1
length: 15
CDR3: CASSEIELSYNEQFF
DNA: TGTGCCAGCAGTGAGATCGAACTCTCCTACAATGAGCAGTTCTTC

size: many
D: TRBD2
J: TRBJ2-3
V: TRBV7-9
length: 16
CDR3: CASSFGLAGGLDTQYF
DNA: TGTGCCAGCAGCTTCGGGCTAGCGGGGGGCCTGGATACGCAGTATTTT

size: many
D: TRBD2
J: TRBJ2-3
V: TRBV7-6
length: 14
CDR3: CASSLEIGEGTQYF
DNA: TGTGCCAGCAGCTTAGAAATAGGGGAGGGTACGCAGTATTTT

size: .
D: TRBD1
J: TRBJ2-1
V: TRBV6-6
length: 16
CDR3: CASSATPGQGGYEQFF
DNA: TGTGCCAGCAGCGCCACCCCGGGACAGGGTGGGTATGAGCAGTTCTTC

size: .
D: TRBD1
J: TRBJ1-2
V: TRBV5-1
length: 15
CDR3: CASSPTGGKDYGYTF
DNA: TGCGCCAGCAGCCCTACAGGGGGCAAAGACTATGGCTACACCTTC

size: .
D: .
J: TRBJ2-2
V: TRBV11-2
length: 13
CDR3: CACAQTYTGELFF
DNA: TGTGCATGTGCACAGACTTACACCGGGGAGCTGTTTTTT

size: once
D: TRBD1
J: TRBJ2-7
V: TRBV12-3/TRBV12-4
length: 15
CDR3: CASSFRGQGFYEQYF
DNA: TGTGCCAGCAGTTTTAGGGGACAGGGTTTCTACGAGCAGTACTTC

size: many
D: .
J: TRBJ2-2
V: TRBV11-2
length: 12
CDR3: CASSLDPGELFF
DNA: TGTGCCAGCAGCCTAGACCCCGGGGAGCTGTTTTTT

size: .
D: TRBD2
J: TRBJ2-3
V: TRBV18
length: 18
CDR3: CASSPLRTSGGGTDTQYF
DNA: TGTGCCAGCTCACCCCTTCGGACTAGCGGGGGGGGCACAGATACGCAGTATTTT

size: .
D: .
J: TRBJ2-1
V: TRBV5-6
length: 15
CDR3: CASSLGQLLTNEQFF
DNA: TGTGCCAGCAGCTTAGGTCAGCTTCTTACTAATGAGCAGTTCTTC

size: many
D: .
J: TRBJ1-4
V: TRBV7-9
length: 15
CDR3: CASSLGTATNEKLFF
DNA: TGTGCCAGCAGCTTAGGGACGGCAACTAATGAAAAACTGTTTTTT

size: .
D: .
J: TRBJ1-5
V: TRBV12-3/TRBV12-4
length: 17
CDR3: CASSRNPGRNGNQPQHF
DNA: TGTGCCAGCAGCCGTAATCCCGGGCGTAATGGCAATCAGCCCCAGCATTTT

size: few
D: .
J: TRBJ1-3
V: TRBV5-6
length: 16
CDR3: CASSLVAGSSGNTIYF
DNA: TGTGCCAGCAGCTTGGTCGCGGGGTCCTCTGGAAACACCATATATTTT

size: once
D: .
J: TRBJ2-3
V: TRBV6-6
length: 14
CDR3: CASSYSGTTDTQYF
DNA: TGTGCCAGCAGTTACTCAGGGACCACAGATACGCAGTATTTT

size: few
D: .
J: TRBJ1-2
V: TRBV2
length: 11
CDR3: CASSDNYGYTF
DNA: TGTGCCAGCAGTGACAACTATGGCTACACCTTC

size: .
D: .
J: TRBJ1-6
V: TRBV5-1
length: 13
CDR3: CASSNDRNSPLHF
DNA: TGCGCCAGCAGTAACGACAGGAATTCACCCCTCCACTTT

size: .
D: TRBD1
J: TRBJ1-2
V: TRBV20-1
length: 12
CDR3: CSAKRQGGGYTF
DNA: TGCAGTGCGAAGAGACAGGGTGGCGGCTACACCTTC

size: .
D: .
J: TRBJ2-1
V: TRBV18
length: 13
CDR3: CASSTTGNNEQFF
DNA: TGTGCCAGCTCAACGACAGGAAACAATGAGCAGTTCTTC

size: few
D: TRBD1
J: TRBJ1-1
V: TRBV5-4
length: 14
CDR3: CASKTTGTNTEAFF
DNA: TGTGCCAGCAAGACGACAGGGACGAACACTGAAGCTTTCTTT

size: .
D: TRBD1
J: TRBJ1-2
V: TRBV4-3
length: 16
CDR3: CASSQDSLLDRDGYTF
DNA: TGCGCCAGCAGCCAAGATTCCCTCTTGGACAGGGATGGCTACACCTTC

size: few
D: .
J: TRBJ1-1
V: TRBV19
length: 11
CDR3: CASKRRTEAFF
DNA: TGTGCCAGTAAACGGCGTACTGAAGCTTTCTTT

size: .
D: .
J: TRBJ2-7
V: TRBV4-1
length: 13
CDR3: CDSSQTEQYEQYF
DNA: TGCGACAGCAGCCAGACGGAGCAGTACGAGCAGTACTTC

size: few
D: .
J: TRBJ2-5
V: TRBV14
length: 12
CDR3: CASPKLGETQYF
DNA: TGTGCCAGCCCCAAATTAGGAGAGACCCAGTACTTC

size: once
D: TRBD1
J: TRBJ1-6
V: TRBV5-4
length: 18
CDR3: CASSTRQGGSSYNSPLHF
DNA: TGTGCCAGCAGCACCCGACAGGGGGGCAGCTCCTATAATTCACCCCTCCACTTT

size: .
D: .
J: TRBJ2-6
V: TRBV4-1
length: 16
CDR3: CASSQGVDSGANVLTF
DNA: TGCGCCAGCAGCCAAGGGGTAGACTCTGGGGCCAACGTCCTGACTTTC

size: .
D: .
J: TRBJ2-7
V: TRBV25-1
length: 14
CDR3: CASSEYRDSYEQYF
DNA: TGTGCCAGCAGTGAATATCGAGACTCCTACGAGCAGTACTTC

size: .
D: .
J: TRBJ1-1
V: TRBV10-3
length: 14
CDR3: CAISESGRDTEAFF
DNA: TGTGCCATCAGTGAGTCTGGGCGAGACACTGAAGCTTTCTTT

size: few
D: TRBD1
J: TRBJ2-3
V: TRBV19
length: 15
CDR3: CASSMTGLSTDTQYF
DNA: TGTGCCAGTAGTATGACAGGGCTTAGCACAGATACGCAGTATTTT

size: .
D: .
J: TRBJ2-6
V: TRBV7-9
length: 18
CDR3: CASSLVGEKHSGANVLTF
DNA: TGTGCCAGCAGCTTAGTGGGGGAAAAACATTCTGGGGCCAACGTCCTGACTTTC

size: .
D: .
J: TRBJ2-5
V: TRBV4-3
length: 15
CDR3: CASSPGRQAAGTQYF
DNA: TGCGCCAGCAGCCCCGGTAGGCAGGCGGCAGGGACCCAGTACTTC

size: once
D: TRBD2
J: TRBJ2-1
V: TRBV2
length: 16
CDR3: CASSEANAGGLNEQFF
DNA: TGTGCCAGCAGTGAAGCGAACGCGGGGGGGCTCAATGAGCAGTTCTTC

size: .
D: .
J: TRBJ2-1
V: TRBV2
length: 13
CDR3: CASSKTGAYEQFF
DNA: TGTGCCAGCAGTAAAACCGGGGCCTATGAGCAGTTCTTC

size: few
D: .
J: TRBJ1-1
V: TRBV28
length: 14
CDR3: CASSGSSGAAEAFF
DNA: TGTGCCAGCAGTGGCTCATCAGGGGCGGCTGAAGCTTTCTTT

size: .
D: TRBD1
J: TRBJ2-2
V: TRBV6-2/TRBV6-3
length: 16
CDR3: CASSHRDSANTGELFF
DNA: TGTGCCAGCAGTCACCGGGACAGCGCGAACACCGGGGAGCTGTTTTTT

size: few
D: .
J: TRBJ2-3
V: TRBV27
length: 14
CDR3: CASSPWDIPDTQYF
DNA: TGTGCCAGCAGCCCCTGGGACATTCCAGATACGCAGTATTTT

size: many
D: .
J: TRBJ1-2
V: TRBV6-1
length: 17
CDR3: CASSDLTGALGNYGYTF
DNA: TGTGCCAGCAGTGACCTTACCGGGGCGTTGGGGAACTATGGCTACACCTTC